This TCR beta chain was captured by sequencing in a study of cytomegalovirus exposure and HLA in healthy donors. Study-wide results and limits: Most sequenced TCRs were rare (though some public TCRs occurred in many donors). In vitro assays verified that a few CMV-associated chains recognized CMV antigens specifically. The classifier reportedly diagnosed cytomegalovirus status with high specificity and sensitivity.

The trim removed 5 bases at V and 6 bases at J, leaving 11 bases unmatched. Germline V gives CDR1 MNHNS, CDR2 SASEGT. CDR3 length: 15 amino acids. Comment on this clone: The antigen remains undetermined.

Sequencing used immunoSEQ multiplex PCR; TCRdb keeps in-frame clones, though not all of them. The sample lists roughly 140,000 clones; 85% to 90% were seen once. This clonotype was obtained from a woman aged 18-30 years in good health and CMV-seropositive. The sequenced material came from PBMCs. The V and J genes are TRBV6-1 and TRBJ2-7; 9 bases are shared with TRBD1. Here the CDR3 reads CASSNRPGTGSEQYF. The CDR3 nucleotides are TGTGCCAGCAGTAATCGTCCCGGGACAGGGAGCGAGCAGTACTTC.